The present T cell receptor (beta chain) was sequenced within a study of molecular identifiers for immune sequencing clone quantification. The CDR3 is made up of 14 amino acids. Germline loops: CDR1 SQVTM, CDR2 ANQGSEA. With V trimmed by 7 bases and J by 2 bases, 8 bases remained unmatched. In TCRdb, the PCR reads were re-called with MiXCR into one record per CDR3 protein. The sample lists about half a million distinct CDR3 sequences, roughly 26% occurring once. A note on this clonotype: Its target is not known.

Study observations and caveats: In naive cells, clones above 20 RNA copies held under 1% of molecules, whereas in effector cells they held over 97%. Spiked Jurkat TCR RNA equivalent to one cell reportedly surfaced among about 1 million naive cells.

This clonotype was obtained from a human donor in good health. Some libraries in this study had Jurkat cell RNA spiked in. Sequenced sample: naive CD8+ T cells from blood, with Jurkat cell RNA spiked in. As to subset: FACS-sorted CD8+CD4-CCR7+CD45RA+ naive T cells. The genes are TRBV29-1 and TRBJ2-1; TRBD2 matches 7 bases. The CDR3 nucleotides read TGCAGCGGCGATGGACTAGAGCCCTACAATGAGCAGTTCTTC. Translating gives CSGDGLEPYNEQFF.